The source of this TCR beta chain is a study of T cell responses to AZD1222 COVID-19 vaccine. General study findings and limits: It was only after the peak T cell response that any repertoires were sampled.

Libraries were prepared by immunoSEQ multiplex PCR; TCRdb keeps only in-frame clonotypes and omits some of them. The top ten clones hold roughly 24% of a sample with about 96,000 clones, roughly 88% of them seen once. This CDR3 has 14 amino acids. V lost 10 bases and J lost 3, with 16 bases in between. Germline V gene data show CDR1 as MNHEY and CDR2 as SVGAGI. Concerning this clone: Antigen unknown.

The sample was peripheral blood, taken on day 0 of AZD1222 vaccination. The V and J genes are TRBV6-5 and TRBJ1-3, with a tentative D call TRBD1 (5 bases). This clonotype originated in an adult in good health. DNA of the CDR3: TGTGCCACCCCAGGGAAATTAAGTGGAAACACCATATATTTT. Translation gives CATPGKLSGNTIYF.